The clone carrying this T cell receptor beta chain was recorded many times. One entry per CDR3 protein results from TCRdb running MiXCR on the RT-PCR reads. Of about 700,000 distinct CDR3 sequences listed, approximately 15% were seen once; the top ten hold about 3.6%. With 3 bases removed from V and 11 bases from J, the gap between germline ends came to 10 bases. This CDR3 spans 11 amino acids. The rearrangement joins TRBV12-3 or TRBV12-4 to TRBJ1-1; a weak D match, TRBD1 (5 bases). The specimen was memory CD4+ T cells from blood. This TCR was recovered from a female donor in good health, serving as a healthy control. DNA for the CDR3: TGTGCCAGCAGTTTTGGGGGGAGGGCTTTCTTT. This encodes CASSFGGRAFF.